These T cell receptor beta chains were read from a single sample in a study of T cells in Graves' hyperthyroidism and ophthalmopathy. TCRdb reprocessed the multiplex PCR reads via MiXCR and lists one record per CDR3 protein. The sample records around 260,000 distinct CDR3 sequences, 20% to 30% being singletons. Sequencing input: blood. These TCRs come from a man aged 40-55 years with Graves' hyperthyroidism that later progressed to Graves' ophthalmopathy. CDR3s leave out the opening cysteine and the closing phenylalanine or tryptophan. The D gene is left open where the match is weak. Not every row has a clone size; where given, it reads once, few, many or a size class.

j_call cdr3_length d_call clone_size v_call cdr3_aa
TRBJ2-2 14 . many TRBV4-1 ASSPGWTAGTGELF
TRBJ2-5 12 . many TRBV29-1 SVDRTDDEETQY
TRBJ1-3 17 . many TRBV6-4 ASSGTVGADRTSGNTIY
TRBJ1-5 15 . . TRBV2 ASSLKPGAYSNQPQH
TRBJ2-7 13 TRBD2 many TRBV19 ASSALAASSYEQY
TRBJ2-7 14 TRBD1 . TRBV6-1 ASSTRTGTPSYEQY
TRBJ2-2 10 . . TRBV6-1 ASTGQFGELF
TRBJ1-1 12 TRBD1 many TRBV2 ASSRQGTDTEAF
TRBJ2-5 11 . few TRBV30 AWSVDSQETQY
TRBJ2-2 12 . many TRBV2 ASGGLVGTGELF
TRBJ2-7 8 . many TRBV19 ASTTNEQY
TRBJ1-5 15 TRBD1 many TRBV28 ASSPPFTGQGKEPQH
TRBJ2-7 9 . . TRBV6-2/TRBV6-3 ATKNPYEQY
TRBJ1-1 11 . . TRBV28 AAAIRGNTEAF
TRBJ2-7 11 . many TRBV2 ASSGEDSYEQY
TRBJ1-2 10 TRBD1 many TRBV12-3/TRBV12-4 ASRTGDYGYT
TRBJ1-2 12 . many TRBV5-1 ASSLLTTPYGYT
TRBJ1-2 11 . many TRBV4-2 ASSSSSGNGYT
TRBJ2-7 13 TRBD2 . TRBV2 ASTPGLAGGGEQY
TRBJ2-1 13 . many TRBV29-1 SVDHQGTHYNEQF
TRBJ2-5 13 . many TRBV13 ASSLRPVAQETQH
TRBJ1-2 11 TRBD1 . TRBV28 ASSFETGGRYT
TRBJ1-2 12 TRBD1 many TRBV6-5 ASSYSGQAYGYT
TRBJ1-5 11 . few TRBV6-1 ASSTRVDQPQH
TRBJ2-7 14 . many TRBV15 ATSRKPNPGNDEQY
TRBJ1-5 13 . many TRBV19 ASKQEGWPNQPQH
TRBJ2-3 11 . once TRBV4-3 ASSQLSTDTQY
TRBJ1-1 14 TRBD1 many TRBV24-1 ATNRDRGHLNTEAF
TRBJ2-4 13 . . TRBV29-1 SVEDLSEGKNIQY